This is a list of T cell receptor beta chains from one sample in a study of T-cell memory formation after mild COVID-19. TCRdb reprocessed the 5' RACE reads with MiXCR, giving one entry per CDR3 protein. The sample has fewer than 30,000 distinct CDR3 sequences; less than 15% are singletons. Sequencing was done on a sample of PBMCs or a T cell subset sorted from them (not recorded which). The receptor set was obtained from an adult woman who had mild COVID-19 (a few samples of this study predate the infection). Cell type and time point are not known. Both conserved end residues are part of each CDR3. D genes are given only for firm matches. Clone sizes are given selectively: once, few, many, or a class where the clone is expanded.

J gene: TRBJ2-3; clone size: many; V gene: TRBV6-4; CDR3 length: 14; D gene: TRBD2; CDR3 DNA: TGTGCCAGCAGTGAGCGGGGGGCCACAGATACGCAGTATTTT; CDR3 protein: CASSERGATDTQYF
J gene: TRBJ2-7; clone size: many; V gene: TRBV11-2; CDR3 length: 15; D gene: NA; CDR3 DNA: TGTGCCAGCAGCTTCGCCCCGGGGCCACAATACGAGCAGTACTTC; CDR3 protein: CASSFAPGPQYEQYF
J gene: TRBJ2-1; clone size: many; V gene: TRBV6-5; CDR3 length: 13; D gene: TRBD1; CDR3 DNA: TGTGCCAGCAGTTACGACAGGGGGAATGAGCAGTTCTTC; CDR3 protein: CASSYDRGNEQFF
J gene: TRBJ2-6; clone size: few; V gene: TRBV5-1; CDR3 length: 15; D gene: NA; CDR3 DNA: TGCGCCAGCAGCTTGGCTGTAGCTGGGGCCAACGTCCTGACTTTC; CDR3 protein: CASSLAVAGANVLTF
J gene: TRBJ2-7; clone size: many; V gene: TRBV4-2; CDR3 length: 14; D gene: TRBD1; CDR3 DNA: TGTGCCAGCAGTGGGGGACAGGGAGCCTACGAGCAGTACTTC; CDR3 protein: CASSGGQGAYEQYF
J gene: TRBJ1-6; clone size: many; V gene: TRBV9; CDR3 length: 12; D gene: NA; CDR3 DNA: TGTGCCAGCAGCGTTCATAATTCACCCCTCCACTTT; CDR3 protein: CASSVHNSPLHF
J gene: TRBJ2-3; clone size: many; V gene: TRBV4-2; CDR3 length: 17; D gene: TRBD1; CDR3 DNA: TGTGCCAGCAGCTCCCAACCTATAGGACAGGGTACAGATACGCAGTATTTT; CDR3 protein: CASSSQPIGQGTDTQYF
J gene: TRBJ1-4; clone size: many; V gene: TRBV20-1; CDR3 length: 10; D gene: NA; CDR3 DNA: TGCAGTGCTAGTGGGGGGAAACTGTTTTTT; CDR3 protein: CSASGGKLFF
J gene: TRBJ1-1; clone size: many; V gene: TRBV27; CDR3 length: 14; D gene: TRBD1; CDR3 DNA: TGTGCCAGCAGTGCACAGGGGGCGCGGACTGAAGCTTTCTTT; CDR3 protein: CASSAQGARTEAFF
J gene: TRBJ1-2; clone size: many; V gene: TRBV7-2; CDR3 length: 12; D gene: NA; CDR3 DNA: TGTGCCAGCAAAGACGCTAACTATGGCTACACCTTC; CDR3 protein: CASKDANYGYTF
J gene: TRBJ1-1; clone size: many; V gene: TRBV25-1; CDR3 length: 12; D gene: NA; CDR3 DNA: TGTGCCAGCAGCCAGACTAGAACTGAAGCTTTCTTT; CDR3 protein: CASSQTRTEAFF
J gene: TRBJ1-1; clone size: many; V gene: TRBV5-1; CDR3 length: 15; D gene: NA; CDR3 DNA: TGCGCCAGCAGCTTGATGGCGACAACTAACACTGAAGCTTTCTTT; CDR3 protein: CASSLMATTNTEAFF
J gene: TRBJ2-2; clone size: NA; V gene: TRBV2; CDR3 length: 17; D gene: TRBD1; CDR3 DNA: TGTGCCAGCAGAGACACCAGACAGGGCGCGAACACCGGGGAGCTGTTTTTT; CDR3 protein: CASRDTRQGANTGELFF
J gene: TRBJ1-2; clone size: many; V gene: TRBV19; CDR3 length: 15; D gene: NA; CDR3 DNA: TGTGCCAGTAGTATCCGATTTGTCCCCAGCTATGGCTACACCTTC; CDR3 protein: CASSIRFVPSYGYTF
J gene: TRBJ2-2; clone size: many; V gene: TRBV3-1; CDR3 length: 12; D gene: NA; CDR3 DNA: TGTGCCAGCAGCCCCTACACCGGGGAGCTGTTTTTT; CDR3 protein: CASSPYTGELFF
J gene: TRBJ2-1; clone size: NA; V gene: TRBV5-4; CDR3 length: 11; D gene: NA; CDR3 DNA: TGTGCCAGCAGCTTGGCGGGTGAGCAGTTCTTC; CDR3 protein: CASSLAGEQFF
J gene: TRBJ1-6; clone size: NA; V gene: TRBV20-1; CDR3 length: 15; D gene: NA; CDR3 DNA: TGCAGTGCTAGAGGTGCCGGGACAAGGAATTCACCCCTCCACTTT; CDR3 protein: CSARGAGTRNSPLHF
J gene: TRBJ2-1; clone size: medium-sized; V gene: TRBV7-2; CDR3 length: 17; D gene: TRBD2; CDR3 DNA: TGTGCCAGCAGCTTAGCGCGCTGGACTAGCGGGAGCGATGAGCAGTTCTTC; CDR3 protein: CASSLARWTSGSDEQFF
J gene: TRBJ2-1; clone size: many; V gene: TRBV24-1; CDR3 length: 15; D gene: NA; CDR3 DNA: TGTGCCACCAGTGACTCCGGGCCCTTCTCCAATGAGCAGTTCTTC; CDR3 protein: CATSDSGPFSNEQFF
J gene: TRBJ2-1; clone size: many; V gene: TRBV30; CDR3 length: 14; D gene: NA; CDR3 DNA: TGTGCCTGGAGTTCGGGGGTACCCTACAATGAGCAGTTCTTC; CDR3 protein: CAWSSGVPYNEQFF
J gene: TRBJ2-7; clone size: many; V gene: TRBV24-1; CDR3 length: 15; D gene: NA; CDR3 DNA: TGTGCCACCAGTAGGGCTGGTTCTAGCTCCTACGAGCAGTACTTC; CDR3 protein: CATSRAGSSSYEQYF
J gene: TRBJ2-3; clone size: many; V gene: TRBV9; CDR3 length: 15; D gene: NA; CDR3 DNA: TGTGCCAGCAGTGTCCGGGACCCCCACACAGATACGCAGTATTTT; CDR3 protein: CASSVRDPHTDTQYF
J gene: TRBJ2-3; clone size: many; V gene: TRBV20-1; CDR3 length: 14; D gene: NA; CDR3 DNA: TGCAGTGCTAGCTCCCGCAGCCTGAGGGATACGCAGTATTTT; CDR3 protein: CSASSRSLRDTQYF
J gene: TRBJ2-1; clone size: many; V gene: TRBV7-7; CDR3 length: 15; D gene: TRBD2; CDR3 DNA: TGTGCCAGCAGCCCCCTTAGCGGGGGGGACAATGAGCAGTTCTTC; CDR3 protein: CASSPLSGGDNEQFF
J gene: TRBJ1-1; clone size: many; V gene: TRBV20-1; CDR3 length: 13; D gene: NA; CDR3 DNA: TGCAGTGCTAGAGTGCGGGGGGACACTGAAGCTTTCTTT; CDR3 protein: CSARVRGDTEAFF
J gene: TRBJ2-3; clone size: many; V gene: TRBV19; CDR3 length: 15; D gene: NA; CDR3 DNA: TGTGCCAGTAGTATTCGCGGGATCGGTGCAGATACGCAGTATTTT; CDR3 protein: CASSIRGIGADTQYF
J gene: TRBJ1-5; clone size: many; V gene: TRBV27; CDR3 length: 12; D gene: NA; CDR3 DNA: TGTGCCAGCAGTCATATTGGTCAGCCCCAGCATTTT; CDR3 protein: CASSHIGQPQHF
J gene: TRBJ1-5; clone size: many; V gene: TRBV11-2; CDR3 length: 13; D gene: NA; CDR3 DNA: TGTGCCAGCAGCTTATGGATCGATCAGCCCCAGCATTTT; CDR3 protein: CASSLWIDQPQHF
J gene: TRBJ1-3; clone size: many; V gene: TRBV4-2; CDR3 length: 16; D gene: NA; CDR3 DNA: TGTGCCAGCAGCCCCAGACATCTCGACTCTGGAAACACCATATATTTT; CDR3 protein: CASSPRHLDSGNTIYF
J gene: TRBJ1-2; clone size: many; V gene: TRBV5-1; CDR3 length: 12; D gene: NA; CDR3 DNA: TGCGCCAGCAGCCGGACCGAGGGTGACTACACCTTC; CDR3 protein: CASSRTEGDYTF
J gene: TRBJ2-3; clone size: NA; V gene: TRBV3-1; CDR3 length: 17; D gene: TRBD2; CDR3 DNA: TGTGCCAGCAGCCACCGACTAGCGGGGGATTCCACAGATACGCAGTATTTT; CDR3 protein: CASSHRLAGDSTDTQYF
J gene: TRBJ2-3; clone size: many; V gene: TRBV6-5; CDR3 length: 14; D gene: NA; CDR3 DNA: TGTGCCAGCAGTCGCATAGCTAGCACAGATACGCAGTATTTT; CDR3 protein: CASSRIASTDTQYF
J gene: TRBJ1-1; clone size: many; V gene: TRBV11-3; CDR3 length: 14; D gene: TRBD1; CDR3 DNA: TGTGCCAGCAGCTCGTGGACAGGGGACACTGAAGCTTTCTTT; CDR3 protein: CASSSWTGDTEAFF
J gene: TRBJ2-3; clone size: many; V gene: TRBV9; CDR3 length: 17; D gene: TRBD2; CDR3 DNA: TGTGCCAGCAGCGTAGGCTCTCCGGGACTAGCGGGAGATACGCAGTATTTT; CDR3 protein: CASSVGSPGLAGDTQYF
J gene: TRBJ2-7; clone size: many; V gene: TRBV20-1; CDR3 length: 14; D gene: TRBD2; CDR3 DNA: TGCAGTGCTAGAACCACTAGCGGAATCTACGAGCAGTACTTC; CDR3 protein: CSARTTSGIYEQYF
J gene: TRBJ1-1; clone size: many; V gene: TRBV12-3/TRBV12-4; CDR3 length: 15; D gene: NA; CDR3 DNA: TGTGCCAGCAGTCCTCAGGAGTCCTCGAACACTGAAGCTTTCTTT; CDR3 protein: CASSPQESSNTEAFF
J gene: TRBJ2-3; clone size: many; V gene: TRBV5-1; CDR3 length: 17; D gene: TRBD2; CDR3 DNA: TGCGCCAGCAGCTCCCGCCCTGGCGGGGGGGCCGCGGATACGCAGTATTTT; CDR3 protein: CASSSRPGGGAADTQYF
J gene: TRBJ1-2; clone size: many; V gene: TRBV10-3; CDR3 length: 16; D gene: NA; CDR3 DNA: TGTGCCATCAGTGAATATGGGGGGTCGGCTAACTATGGCTACACCTTC; CDR3 protein: CAISEYGGSANYGYTF
J gene: TRBJ2-3; clone size: NA; V gene: TRBV13; CDR3 length: 13; D gene: NA; CDR3 DNA: TGTGCCAGCAGCTTCTCCAGCACAGATACGCAGTATTTT; CDR3 protein: CASSFSSTDTQYF
J gene: TRBJ1-1; clone size: many; V gene: TRBV7-3; CDR3 length: 13; D gene: NA; CDR3 DNA: TGTGCCAGCAGCTTCAGATGGGACACTGAAGCTTTCTTT; CDR3 protein: CASSFRWDTEAFF
J gene: TRBJ1-3; clone size: many; V gene: TRBV18; CDR3 length: 17; D gene: TRBD1; CDR3 DNA: TGTGCCAGCTCACCGGGACAGGGGGTTATCTCTGGAAACACCATATATTTT; CDR3 protein: CASSPGQGVISGNTIYF
J gene: TRBJ2-3; clone size: many; V gene: TRBV20-1; CDR3 length: 15; D gene: NA; CDR3 DNA: TGCAGTGCTAGGTCCAGGGGGGTTGAGGCGGGGTCGCAGTATTTT; CDR3 protein: CSARSRGVEAGSQYF
J gene: TRBJ2-1; clone size: many; V gene: TRBV3-1; CDR3 length: 14; D gene: NA; CDR3 DNA: TGTGCCAGCAGCCGGGGAGCAGGGTACAATGAGCAGTTCTTC; CDR3 protein: CASSRGAGYNEQFF
J gene: TRBJ1-2; clone size: many; V gene: TRBV3-1; CDR3 length: 15; D gene: TRBD1; CDR3 DNA: TGTGCCAGCAGCCTATCCTCCGGGACAGGATATGGCTACACCTTC; CDR3 protein: CASSLSSGTGYGYTF
J gene: TRBJ2-7; clone size: NA; V gene: TRBV12-3/TRBV12-4; CDR3 length: 12; D gene: NA; CDR3 DNA: TGTGCCAGCAGGAGGAGCTCCTACGAGCAGTACTTC; CDR3 protein: CASRRSSYEQYF
J gene: TRBJ1-6; clone size: many; V gene: TRBV12-3/TRBV12-4; CDR3 length: 16; D gene: TRBD1; CDR3 DNA: TGTGCCAGCAGACCAGAGACGGGACAGCTAAATTCACCCCTCCACTTT; CDR3 protein: CASRPETGQLNSPLHF
J gene: TRBJ1-1; clone size: many; V gene: TRBV7-2; CDR3 length: 15; D gene: NA; CDR3 DNA: TGTGCCAGCAGCCACACGGCAGGTCTCGAGGGTGAAGCTTTCTTT; CDR3 protein: CASSHTAGLEGEAFF
J gene: TRBJ2-7; clone size: many; V gene: TRBV6-6; CDR3 length: 13; D gene: NA; CDR3 DNA: TGTGCCAGCAGTTACTCGACAACGTACGAGCAGTACTTC; CDR3 protein: CASSYSTTYEQYF
J gene: TRBJ2-7; clone size: many; V gene: TRBV7-2; CDR3 length: 14; D gene: NA; CDR3 DNA: TGTGCCAGCAGCTTAGGAGGTTCGGTTTTTGAGCAGTACTTC; CDR3 protein: CASSLGGSVFEQYF
J gene: TRBJ2-1; clone size: NA; V gene: TRBV6-2/TRBV6-3; CDR3 length: 13; D gene: TRBD2; CDR3 DNA: TGTGCCGTTTCTAGCGGGAGGAACAATGAGCAGTTCTTC; CDR3 protein: CAVSSGRNNEQFF
J gene: TRBJ1-2; clone size: many; V gene: TRBV3-1; CDR3 length: 11; D gene: NA; CDR3 DNA: TGTGCCAGCGGTCCTAATCGTGGCTACACCTTC; CDR3 protein: CASGPNRGYTF
J gene: TRBJ1-1; clone size: few; V gene: TRBV28; CDR3 length: 12; D gene: NA; CDR3 DNA: TGTGCCAGCAGTTTAACGGGCAGGGAAGCTTTCTTT; CDR3 protein: CASSLTGREAFF
J gene: TRBJ2-7; clone size: many; V gene: TRBV9; CDR3 length: 13; D gene: NA; CDR3 DNA: TGTGCCAGCAGCGTACTAGCGACTGGTGAGCAGTACTTC; CDR3 protein: CASSVLATGEQYF